Listed below are T cell receptor beta chains from one sample, sequenced in a study of response to subunit inactivated influenza vaccine. Via MiXCR, TCRdb re-called the RT-PCR reads, giving one row per CDR3 protein. The table lists 550,000 to 800,000 distinct CDR3 sequences, around 14% of them singletons. The sequenced sample was PBMCs from blood, obtained 11 to 12 days after vaccination. The receptor set was obtained from a man over 45 who received an inactivated influenza vaccine. CDR3s include the opening cysteine and the closing phenylalanine or tryptophan. A D gene is named only where the DNA matches it firmly. Size tells how often a clone was seen (once, few, many) or the class of an expanded clone, and some rows leave it out.

clone size	V gene	J gene	D gene	CDR3 DNA	CDR3 protein
few	TRBV12-3/TRBV12-4	TRBJ2-3	NA	TGTGCCAGCAGTTTCCCCGGGGGGCCGGGCACAGATACGCAGTATTTT	CASSFPGGPGTDTQYF
NA	TRBV4-1	TRBJ2-7	TRBD1	TGCGCCAGCAGCCAAGGGGTGACAGGGGGCGGGTACGAGCAGCACTTC	CASSQGVTGGGYEQHF
few	TRBV4-3	TRBJ1-2	NA	TGCGCCAGCAGCCAAGGGAGGGCGGTGTGGGAGTATGGCTACACCTTC	CASSQGRAVWEYGYTF
NA	TRBV9	TRBJ2-3	TRBD1	TGTGCCAGCGGCAGGGGGACCACAGATACGCAGTATTTT	CASGRGTTDTQYF
few	TRBV6-5	TRBJ2-5	NA	TGTGCCAGCAGTTACTCGGGGGAAGAGACCCAGTACTTC	CASSYSGEETQYF
NA	TRBV5-1	TRBJ2-7	TRBD2	TGCGCCAGCAGCTTTCGGGGGGGCATTGACGAGCAGTACTTC	CASSFRGGIDEQYF
many	TRBV5-6	TRBJ2-2	TRBD1	TGTGCCAGCAGGAACATACAGGGGGGGAACACCGGGGAGCTGTTTTTT	CASRNIQGGNTGELFF
few	TRBV4-3	TRBJ2-5	NA	TGCGCCAGCAGCCAAGACGAGGGGGAGCAAGAGACCCAGTACTTC	CASSQDEGEQETQYF
many	TRBV29-1	TRBJ2-2	TRBD1	TGCAGCGTTGACGCACAGGGGGACACCGGGGAGCTGTTTTTT	CSVDAQGDTGELFF
NA	TRBV5-1	TRBJ2-7	NA	TGCGCCAGCAGCTTGGATCCAGCTATCGAGCAGTACTTC	CASSLDPAIEQYF
few	TRBV9	TRBJ2-1	TRBD2	TGTGCCAGCAGCGTAGTCGCGGGGGGCCTCTACAATGAGCAGTTCTTC	CASSVVAGGLYNEQFF
NA	TRBV28	TRBJ2-3	TRBD2	TGTGCCAGCAGTTCCCAGTTGGGGGGGGACCGCACAGATACGCAGTATTTT	CASSSQLGGDRTDTQYF
many	TRBV20-1	TRBJ2-1	TRBD1	TGCAGTGCTAGAGACCATCTGACAGGGATCAATGAGCAGTTCTTC	CSARDHLTGINEQFF
NA	TRBV29-1	TRBJ2-7	NA	TGCAGCGTTGGAAGCACCTCCGAGCAGTACTTC	CSVGSTSEQYF
few	TRBV11-2	TRBJ2-3	TRBD2	TGTGCCAGCAGCTTCCGGGACTACACAGATACGCAGTATTTT	CASSFRDYTDTQYF
many	TRBV20-1	TRBJ2-3	NA	TGCAGTGCTAGATTAACGGTTGATACGCAGTATTTT	CSARLTVDTQYF
few	TRBV2	TRBJ2-7	TRBD1	TGTGCCATCCAGAGGGACAGTTCCGTTTTTGAGCAGTACTTC	CAIQRDSSVFEQYF
few	TRBV4-3	TRBJ1-2	NA	TGCGCCAGCAGCCAAGATCAGGGAAGTATTGGAAACAACTATGGCTACACCTTC	CASSQDQGSIGNNYGYTF
few	TRBV11-2	TRBJ2-2	NA	TGTGCCAGCAGCTTAATAGCCGGGGGGCCACCGAACACCGGGGAGCTGTTTTTT	CASSLIAGGPPNTGELFF
NA	TRBV20-1	TRBJ2-1	TRBD2	TGCAGTGCTAGAGATGGGAGCGGGAGTGAGAATGAGCAGTTCTTC	CSARDGSGSENEQFF
many	TRBV20-1	TRBJ2-5	NA	TGCAGTGCCGAGGGCGCGGGACTGTTTGACCAAGAGACCCAGTACTTC	CSAEGAGLFDQETQYF
NA	TRBV4-2	TRBJ2-1	NA	TGTGCCAGCAGCCAAGAAAGGAGCGGAGGGGGGGTTTACAATGAGCAGTTCTTC	CASSQERSGGGVYNEQFF
NA	TRBV6-5	TRBJ2-5	TRBD1	TGTGCCAGCAGTTACTCTGCCCGGACAGGACCGACACGGGCCCAGTACTTC	CASSYSARTGPTRAQYF
few	TRBV12-5	TRBJ2-1	NA	TGTGCTAGTGGTTTGGGAACAGGGATCAATGAGCAGTTCTTC	CASGLGTGINEQFF
many	TRBV12-3/TRBV12-4	TRBJ2-7	NA	TGTGCCAGCACTTCAGCGGGCCTCTACGAGCAGTACTTC	CASTSAGLYEQYF
NA	TRBV20-1	TRBJ2-3	TRBD2	TGCAGTGCCCCCGGGACTAAGAATACGCAGTATTTT	CSAPGTKNTQYF
NA	TRBV19	TRBJ2-3	TRBD2	TGTGCCAGTAGTATCCCTAGCGGGACGTACACAGATACGCAGTATTTT	CASSIPSGTYTDTQYF
NA	TRBV14	TRBJ2-2	TRBD2	TGTGCCAGCAGGAGGGCTAGCGGGGCGAACACCGGGGAGCTGTTTTTT	CASRRASGANTGELFF
few	TRBV4-3	TRBJ2-2	TRBD2	TGCGCCAGCAGCCAGCTGACTAGCGGGAGGAACACCGGGGAGCTGTTTTTT	CASSQLTSGRNTGELFF
few	TRBV19	TRBJ2-7	NA	TGTGCCAGTAGTATAGCCTTGACCTACGAGCAGTACTTC	CASSIALTYEQYF
many	TRBV20-1	TRBJ2-3	TRBD1	TGCAGTGCTAGAGACCAGGGGGGCACAGATACGCAGTATTTT	CSARDQGGTDTQYF
few	TRBV15	TRBJ1-3	NA	TGTGCCACCAGACTGGATTTCTCTGGAAACACCATATATTTT	CATRLDFSGNTIYF
NA	TRBV6-2/TRBV6-3	TRBJ2-3	NA	TGTGCCAGCAGCCCCCGACTAATTGGAGATACGCAGTATTTT	CASSPRLIGDTQYF
NA	TRBV7-2	TRBJ1-5	TRBD1	TGTGCCAGCAGCTTAGGGACAGGAATGAATCAGCCCCAGCATTTT	CASSLGTGMNQPQHF
NA	TRBV7-9	TRBJ1-4	TRBD1	TGTGCCAGCAGCTGGACAGGGACAAATGAAAAACTGTTTTTT	CASSWTGTNEKLFF
few	TRBV2	TRBJ2-2	NA	TGTGCCAGCAGTGATTTAGTCTTTGCCGGGGAGCTGTTTTTT	CASSDLVFAGELFF
NA	TRBV28	TRBJ1-1	NA	TGTGCCAGCAGCCGAATACCCACTGAAGCTTTCTTT	CASSRIPTEAFF